The T cell receptor (beta chain) under discussion was sequenced for a study of tumor and adjacent non-tumor tissue in lung cancer. Study-wide results and limits: Tumor repertoires had a smaller top 100 clone share than normal lung. Higher tumor TCR diversity was associated with shorter survival.

No cell sorting was done before RNA was extracted from the tissue. The library came from three nested PCR rounds adapted from ARM-PCR protocols. TCRdb reanalysed the multiplex PCR reads using MiXCR and keeps one entry per CDR3 protein. The sample contains approximately 75,000 distinct CDR3 sequences, around four fifths of which appear only once. The table lists this clonotype with many counts. Its target is not known. A read error may produce the germline difference seen at one junction end. CDR3 length equals 14 residues. Germline CDR1 and CDR2: LGHNA and YNFKEQ. The chain combines TRBV4-2 with TRBJ2-7; maybe TRBD2 (7 bases). The TCR was taken from a woman between 45 and 60 years old with non-small cell lung cancer. The sample consisted of lung tumor tissue. CDR3 amino acids: CASGQAGGPYEQYF. DNA of the CDR3: TGTGCCAGCGGCCAAGCCGGGGGGCCCTACGAGCAGTACTTC.